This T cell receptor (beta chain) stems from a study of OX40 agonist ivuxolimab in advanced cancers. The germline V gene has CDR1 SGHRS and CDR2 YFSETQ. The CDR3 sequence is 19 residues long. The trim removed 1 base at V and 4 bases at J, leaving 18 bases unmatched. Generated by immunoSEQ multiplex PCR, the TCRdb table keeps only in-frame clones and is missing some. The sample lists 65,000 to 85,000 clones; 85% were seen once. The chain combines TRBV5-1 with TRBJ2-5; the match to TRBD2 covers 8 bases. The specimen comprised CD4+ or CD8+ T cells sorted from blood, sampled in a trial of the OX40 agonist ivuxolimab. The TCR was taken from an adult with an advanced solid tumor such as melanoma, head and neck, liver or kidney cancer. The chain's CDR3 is CASSLLVGGGMGFGETQYF. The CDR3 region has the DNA TGCGCCAGCAGCTTGCTTGTCGGCGGGGGGATGGGGTTTGGAGAGACCCAGTACTTC.